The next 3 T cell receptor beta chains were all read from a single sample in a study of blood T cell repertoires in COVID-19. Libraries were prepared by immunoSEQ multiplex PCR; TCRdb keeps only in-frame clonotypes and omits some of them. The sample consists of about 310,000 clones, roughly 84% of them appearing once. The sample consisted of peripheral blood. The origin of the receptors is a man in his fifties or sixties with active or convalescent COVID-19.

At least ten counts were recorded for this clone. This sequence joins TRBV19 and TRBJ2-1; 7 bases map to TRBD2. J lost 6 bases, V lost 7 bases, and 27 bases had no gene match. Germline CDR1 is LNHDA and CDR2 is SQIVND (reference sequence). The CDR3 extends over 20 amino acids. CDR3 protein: CASKSPPRTGGIIPINEQFF. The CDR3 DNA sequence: TGTGCCAGTAAATCCCCTCCTAGAACGGGGGGAATAATCCCCATCAATGAGCAGTTCTTC.

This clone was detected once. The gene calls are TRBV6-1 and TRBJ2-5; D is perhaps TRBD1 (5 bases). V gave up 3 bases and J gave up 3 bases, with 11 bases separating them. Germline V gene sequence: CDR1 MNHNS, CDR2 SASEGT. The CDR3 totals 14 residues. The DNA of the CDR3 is TGTGCCAGCAGTGAGCAGTGGGGCGAAGAGACCCAGTACTTC. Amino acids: CASSEQWGEETQYF.

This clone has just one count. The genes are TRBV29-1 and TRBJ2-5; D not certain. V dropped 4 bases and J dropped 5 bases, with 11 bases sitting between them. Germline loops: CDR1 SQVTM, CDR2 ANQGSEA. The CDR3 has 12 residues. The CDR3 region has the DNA TGCAGCGTTGGGTCAGGAACTGAGACCCAGTACTTC. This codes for CSVGSGTETQYF.